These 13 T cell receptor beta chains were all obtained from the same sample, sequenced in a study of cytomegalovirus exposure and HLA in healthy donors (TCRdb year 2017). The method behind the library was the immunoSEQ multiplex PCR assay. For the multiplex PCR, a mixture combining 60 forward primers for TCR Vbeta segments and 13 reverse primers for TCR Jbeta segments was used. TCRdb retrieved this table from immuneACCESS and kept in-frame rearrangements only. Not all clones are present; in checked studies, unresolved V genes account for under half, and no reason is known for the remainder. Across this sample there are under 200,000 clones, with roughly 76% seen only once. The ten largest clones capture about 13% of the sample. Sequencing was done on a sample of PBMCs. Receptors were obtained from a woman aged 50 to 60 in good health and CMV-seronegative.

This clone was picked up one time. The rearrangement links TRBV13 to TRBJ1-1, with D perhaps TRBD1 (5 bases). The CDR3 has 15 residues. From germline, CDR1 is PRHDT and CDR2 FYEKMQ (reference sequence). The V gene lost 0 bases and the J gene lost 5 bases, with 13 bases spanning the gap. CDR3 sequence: CASSLGGGEGTEAFF. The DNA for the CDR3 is TGTGCCAGCAGCTTAGGAGGAGGGGAGGGGACTGAAGCTTTCTTT.

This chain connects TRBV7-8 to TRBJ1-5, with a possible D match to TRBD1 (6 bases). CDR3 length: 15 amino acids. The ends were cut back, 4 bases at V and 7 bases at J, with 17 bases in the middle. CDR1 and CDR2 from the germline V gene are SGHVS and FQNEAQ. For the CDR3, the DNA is TGTGCCAGCAGCTCTATGCAGGGGTATGGGCAGCCCCAGCATTTT. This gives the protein CASSSMQGYGQPQHF.

The CDR3 region is CASSPGTSGYNEQFF. The DNA for the CDR3 is TGCGCCAGCAGCCCAGGGACTAGCGGGTACAATGAGCAGTTCTTC. V and J are TRBV4-3 and TRBJ2-1, with 12 bases matching TRBD2. The CDR3 runs 15 residues. Per the germline V gene, CDR1 is LGHNA and CDR2 is YSLEER. The junction had 2 bases not matched to a gene; V was cut back by 4 bases and J by 4 bases.

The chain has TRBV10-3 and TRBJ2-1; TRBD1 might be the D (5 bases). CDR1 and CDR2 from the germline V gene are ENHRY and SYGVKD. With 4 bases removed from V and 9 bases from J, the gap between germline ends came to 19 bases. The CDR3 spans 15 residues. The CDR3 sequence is CAISVGREVGSEQFF. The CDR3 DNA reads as TGTGCCATCAGTGTTGGCAGGGAAGTGGGCAGTGAGCAGTTCTTC.

In DNA, the CDR3 is TGTGCCATCAGTCGGGGGACCAACACAGATACGCAGTATTTT. This codes for CAISRGTNTDTQYF. The genes are TRBV10-3 and TRBJ2-3; D possibly corresponds to TRBD2 (6 bases). CDR1 is ENHRY, CDR2 SYGVKD, per germline. V shed 5 bases and J shed 2 bases, with 11 bases lying between them. The CDR3 runs 14 residues.

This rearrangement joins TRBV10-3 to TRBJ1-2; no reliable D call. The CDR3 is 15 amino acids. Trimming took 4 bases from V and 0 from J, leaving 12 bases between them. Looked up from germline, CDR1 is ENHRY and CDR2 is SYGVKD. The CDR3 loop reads CAISAADGANYGYTF. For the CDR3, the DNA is TGTGCCATCAGTGCGGCGGACGGGGCTAACTATGGCTACACCTTC.

CDR3 loop: CASSISRSTDTQYF. DNA of the CDR3: TGTGCCAGTAGTATCTCTAGATCCACAGATACGCAGTATTTT. The genes are TRBV19 and TRBJ2-3, with D unclear. V shed 3 bases and J shed 2 bases, with 9 bases lying between them. The CDR3 spans 14 residues. CDR1 and CDR2 (germline): LNHDA, SQIVND (reference sequence).

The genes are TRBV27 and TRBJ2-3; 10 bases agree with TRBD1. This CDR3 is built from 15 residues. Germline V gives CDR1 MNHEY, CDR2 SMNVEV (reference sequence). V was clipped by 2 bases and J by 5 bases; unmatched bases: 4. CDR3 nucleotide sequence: TGTGCCAGCAGTTTAGGGACAGGGGATCAAGATACGCAGTATTTT. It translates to CASSLGTGDQDTQYF.

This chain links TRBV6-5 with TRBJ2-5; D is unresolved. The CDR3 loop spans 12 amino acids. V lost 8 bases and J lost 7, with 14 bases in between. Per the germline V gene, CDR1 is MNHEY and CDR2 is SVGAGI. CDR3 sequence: CASSVSVGTQYF. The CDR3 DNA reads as TGTGCCAGCTCGGTTTCTGTTGGGACCCAGTACTTC.

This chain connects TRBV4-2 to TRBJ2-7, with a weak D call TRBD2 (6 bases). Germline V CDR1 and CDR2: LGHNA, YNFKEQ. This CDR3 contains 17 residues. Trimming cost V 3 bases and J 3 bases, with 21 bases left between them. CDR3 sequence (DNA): TGTGCCAGCAGCCAGGAGCAAGGAGGGATAACATTCTACGAGCAGTACTTC. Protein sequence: CASSQEQGGITFYEQYF.

The CDR3 coding sequence is TGCGCCAGCAGCCACGCTTACCTCGGCGAGCAGTACTTC. This codes for CASSHAYLGEQYF. This chain joins TRBV4-1 and TRBJ2-7; D gene unclear. Trimming stripped 3 bases from V and 6 bases from J, with 12 bases between. The V gene's germline CDR1 is MGHRA and CDR2 YSYEKL. The CDR3 totals 13 residues.

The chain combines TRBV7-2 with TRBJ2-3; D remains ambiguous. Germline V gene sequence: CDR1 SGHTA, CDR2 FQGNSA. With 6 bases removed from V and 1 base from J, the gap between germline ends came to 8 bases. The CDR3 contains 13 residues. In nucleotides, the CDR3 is TGTGCCAGCAGGCCGGGTGGCACAGATACGCAGTATTTT. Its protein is CASRPGGTDTQYF.

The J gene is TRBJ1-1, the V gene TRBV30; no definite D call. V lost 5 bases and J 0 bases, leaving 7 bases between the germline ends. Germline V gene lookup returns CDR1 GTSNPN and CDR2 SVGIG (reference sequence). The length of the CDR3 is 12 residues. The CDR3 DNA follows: TGTGCCTGGGGGCCCGTGAACACTGAAGCTTTCTTT. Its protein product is CAWGPVNTEAFF.